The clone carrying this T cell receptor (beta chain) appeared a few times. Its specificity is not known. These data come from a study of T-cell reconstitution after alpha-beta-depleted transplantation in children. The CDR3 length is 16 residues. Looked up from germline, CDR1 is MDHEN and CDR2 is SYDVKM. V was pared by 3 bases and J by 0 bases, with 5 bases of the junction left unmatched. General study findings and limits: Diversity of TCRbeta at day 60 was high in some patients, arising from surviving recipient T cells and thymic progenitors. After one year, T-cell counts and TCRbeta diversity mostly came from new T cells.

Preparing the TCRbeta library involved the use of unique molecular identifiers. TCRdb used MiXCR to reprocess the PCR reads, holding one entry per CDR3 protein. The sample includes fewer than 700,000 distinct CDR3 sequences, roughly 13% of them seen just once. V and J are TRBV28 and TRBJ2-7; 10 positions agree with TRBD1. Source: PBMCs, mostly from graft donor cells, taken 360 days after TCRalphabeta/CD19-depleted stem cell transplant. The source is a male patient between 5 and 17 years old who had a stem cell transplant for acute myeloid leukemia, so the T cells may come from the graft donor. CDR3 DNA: TGTGCCAGCAGTTTGGGACAGGGGTGGATCTCCTACGAGCAGTACTTC. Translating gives CASSLGQGWISYEQYF.